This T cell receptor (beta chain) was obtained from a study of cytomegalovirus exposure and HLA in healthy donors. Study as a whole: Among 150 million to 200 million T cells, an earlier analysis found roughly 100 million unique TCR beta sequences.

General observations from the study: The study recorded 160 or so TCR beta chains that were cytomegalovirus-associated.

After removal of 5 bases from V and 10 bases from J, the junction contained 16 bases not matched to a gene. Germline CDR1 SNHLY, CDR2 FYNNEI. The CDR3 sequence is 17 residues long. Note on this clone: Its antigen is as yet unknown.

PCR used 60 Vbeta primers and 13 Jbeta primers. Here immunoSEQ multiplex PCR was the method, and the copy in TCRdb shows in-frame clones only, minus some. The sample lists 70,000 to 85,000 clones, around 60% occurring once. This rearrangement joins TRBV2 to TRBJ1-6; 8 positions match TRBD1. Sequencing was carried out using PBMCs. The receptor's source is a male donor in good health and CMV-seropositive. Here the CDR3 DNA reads TGTGCCAGCAGTAGCCGGACAGGGTGGGACCCGGGGTCACCCCTCCACTTT. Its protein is CASSSRTGWDPGSPLHF.